These T cell receptor beta chains were read from a single sample in a study of cytomegalovirus exposure and HLA in healthy donors. Method: immunoSEQ multiplex PCR; TCRdb's copy keeps in-frame clones and lacks some. Here the sample spans under 250,000 clones, 80% to 90% being singletons. Sequenced: PBMCs. These TCRs come from a woman younger than 35 in good health and CMV-seropositive. Both conserved end residues are part of each CDR3. The D gene is left open where the match is weak. Some rows mark clone size as missing; the rest say once, few, many or name a class of expanded clone.

V	length	J	size	D	DNA	CDR3
TRBV5-6	15	TRBJ2-7	.	TRBD1	TGTGCCAGCAGCTTTGGGACAGGGGGCATCTACGAGCAGTACTTC	CASSFGTGGIYEQYF
TRBV5-1	16	TRBJ2-7	once	TRBD2	TGCGCCAGCAGTCGACTAGCGGGAGGGAAAGCCTACGAGCAGTACTTC	CASSRLAGGKAYEQYF
TRBV19	16	TRBJ1-1	.	.	TGTGCCAGTAGTATAGGATCAGGTGGCCTTAACACTGAAGCTTTCTTT	CASSIGSGGLNTEAFF
TRBV2	13	TRBJ1-1	.	TRBD1	TGTGCCATTCCGGACAGGGCACTCACTGAAGCTTTCTTT	CAIPDRALTEAFF
TRBV2	15	TRBJ2-2	.	TRBD2	TGTGCCAGCAGGGGACCACTAGCGGGAGCCGGGGAGCTGTTTTTT	CASRGPLAGAGELFF
TRBV5-1	14	TRBJ2-3	.	TRBD2	TGCGCCAGCAGGTCTAGCGGGATGGGGGATACGCAGTATTTT	CASRSSGMGDTQYF
TRBV12-2	17	TRBJ2-7	.	.	TGTGCAAGTCGCTTAAGTTCTCTCCTAGCGGGGGACTACGAGCAGTACTTC	CASRLSSLLAGDYEQYF
TRBV5-1	16	TRBJ2-1	.	TRBD2	TGCGCCAGCAGCGGAAGACTAGCGGGGACCTACAATGAGCAGTTCTTC	CASSGRLAGTYNEQFF
TRBV11-2	17	TRBJ1-1	.	.	TGTGCCAGCAGCTTCCCTAGGGGGGGGGAGAGATGGACTGAAGCTTTCTTT	CASSFPRGGERWTEAFF
TRBV6-1	19	TRBJ1-1	.	.	TGTGCCAGCAGTGAATCTTTAACGGGTATATCAGGGGTGAACACTGAAGCTTTCTTT	CASSESLTGISGVNTEAFF
TRBV5-8	15	TRBJ2-1	.	TRBD1	TGTGCCAGCAGCTTGGAGGCAGGGGGCTACAATGAGCAGTTCTTC	CASSLEAGGYNEQFF
TRBV10-3	17	TRBJ2-5	.	TRBD2	TGTGCCATCAGTGAAGGGGCACTAGCGGGAGCCCAAGAGACCCAGTACTTC	CAISEGALAGAQETQYF
TRBV7-8	17	TRBJ2-1	.	.	TGTGCCAGCAGCTTAGGGAACAGGGGAGGTTCGTACAATGAGCAGTTCTTC	CASSLGNRGGSYNEQFF
TRBV7-2	15	TRBJ1-5	few	TRBD1	TGTGCCAGCAGCCCTAGACAGGGGGCCTCTCAGCCCCAGCATTTT	CASSPRQGASQPQHF
TRBV27	13	TRBJ1-2	few	TRBD1	TGTGCCACCCAGGGGGCGGGTAGGTATGGCTACACCTTC	CATQGAGRYGYTF
TRBV4-1	17	TRBJ2-7	.	TRBD1	TGCGCCAGCAGCCAAAGATCTCAGGGGGACCTTTCCTACGAGCAGTACTTC	CASSQRSQGDLSYEQYF
TRBV7-7	16	TRBJ2-2	once	.	TGTGCTAGCAGCTTAGGAAAGCCGTCTCCGACCGGGGAGCTGTTTTTT	CASSLGKPSPTGELFF
TRBV30	13	TRBJ1-1	few	.	TGTGCCTGGAGTGTACTAGTCAACACTGAAGCTTTCTTT	CAWSVLVNTEAFF
TRBV11-3	14	TRBJ2-1	.	TRBD1	TGTGCCAGCAGCCCGGAGGGACAGGGCGATGAGCAGTTCTTC	CASSPEGQGDEQFF
TRBV4-1	16	TRBJ1-5	.	.	TGCGCCAGCAGCCAGGCAGGGGTTCGTGGTAATCAGCCCCAGCATTTT	CASSQAGVRGNQPQHF
TRBV11-2	17	TRBJ1-2	.	.	TGTGCCAGCAGCTCCTTTCGCCTGGACAGATCTAACTATGGCTACACCTTC	CASSSFRLDRSNYGYTF
TRBV7-9	14	TRBJ2-4	.	TRBD2	TGTGCCAGCAGCCCTGGACTAGCGGAAAACATTCAGTACTTC	CASSPGLAENIQYF
TRBV7-9	14	TRBJ2-5	.	.	TGTGCCAGCAGCGGTGCGACTAGTTGGGAGACCCAGTACTTC	CASSGATSWETQYF
TRBV30	13	TRBJ1-5	.	.	TGTGCCTGGAGTGCCTTTAGCAATCAGCCCCAGCATTTT	CAWSAFSNQPQHF
TRBV27	13	TRBJ2-7	.	TRBD1	TGTGCCAGCGGACAGGGTGAGTTCTACGAGCAGTACTTC	CASGQGEFYEQYF
TRBV29-1	14	TRBJ2-1	.	TRBD2	TGCAGCGTTGAAGATCTTGCGGGGGGAAATGAGCAGTTCTTC	CSVEDLAGGNEQFF
TRBV2	17	TRBJ1-5	.	.	TGTGCCAGCAGACCCACCCTCGGTTTAGGAGGCAATCAGCCCCAGCATTTT	CASRPTLGLGGNQPQHF
TRBV6-6	11	TRBJ1-5	few	.	TGTGCCAGCAGTATCGGTCAGCCCCAGCATTTT	CASSIGQPQHF
TRBV5-5	15	TRBJ1-2	.	TRBD1	TGTGCCAGCAGCGAAGACCCGGGACAGGGAGGAGGCTACACCTTC	CASSEDPGQGGGYTF
TRBV11-2	16	TRBJ1-3	.	TRBD1	TGTGCCAGCAGCTCCCCGCGGACAGGGCACGGAAACACCATATATTTT	CASSSPRTGHGNTIYF
TRBV28	15	TRBJ2-7	once	TRBD2	TGTGCCAGCAGTTTAAGGACTAGCGGGAAATACGAGCAGTACTTC	CASSLRTSGKYEQYF
TRBV2	13	TRBJ1-1	.	.	TGTGCCAGCAGTGCGACAGGGAACACTGAAGCTTTCTTT	CASSATGNTEAFF
TRBV25-1	12	TRBJ2-7	.	.	TGTGCCAGCAGTTACCGAGCACGCGAGCAGTACTTC	CASSYRAREQYF
TRBV27	16	TRBJ2-1	.	TRBD2	TGTGCCAGCAGTTATAGCGGGAAGAGCTCCTACAATGAGCAGTTCTTC	CASSYSGKSSYNEQFF
TRBV5-1	15	TRBJ2-5	once	TRBD1	TGCGCCAGCAGCCCCTGGGACAGGGGCGGAGAGACCCAGTACTTC	CASSPWDRGGETQYF
TRBV4-1	14	TRBJ1-2	few	.	TGCGCCAGCAGGGCCTCAGGGTTTGACTATGGCTACACCTTC	CASRASGFDYGYTF
TRBV19	13	TRBJ1-2	.	.	TGTGCCAGTATCGGGGGGCTCGGCTATGGCTACACCTTC	CASIGGLGYGYTF
TRBV18	15	TRBJ1-1	.	.	TGTGCCAGCTCACCAAGTACGGGAGGGAACACTGAAGCTTTCTTT	CASSPSTGGNTEAFF
TRBV15	14	TRBJ2-7	.	TRBD1	TGTGCCACCAGCACCAGGGACAGGCCTTACGAGCAGTACTTC	CATSTRDRPYEQYF
TRBV6-5	14	TRBJ2-2	once	.	TGTGCCAGCAGCCAGGGGGGAAGCACCGGGGAGCTGTTTTTT	CASSQGGSTGELFF
TRBV30	15	TRBJ1-1	.	TRBD1	TGTGCCTGGAGTGTTATGGACAGGAAGAACACTGAAGCTTTCTTT	CAWSVMDRKNTEAFF
TRBV6-6	15	TRBJ2-1	once	.	TGTGCCAGCAGTTACACCGGACAATCCTACAATGAGCAGTTCTTC	CASSYTGQSYNEQFF
TRBV28	14	TRBJ2-7	.	TRBD1	TGTGCCAGCAGCGACAGGGTCGAATCGAGCGAGCAGTACTTC	CASSDRVESSEQYF
TRBV4-2	13	TRBJ1-1	.	.	TGTGCCAGCACATTGTCGGGGGAAATTGAAGCTTTCTTT	CASTLSGEIEAFF
TRBV25-1	15	TRBJ1-4	few	.	TGTGCCAGCAGTGCCCGACAGAGCCTTAACGAAAAACTGTTTTTT	CASSARQSLNEKLFF
TRBV27	13	TRBJ2-4	.	.	TGTGCCAGCAGTTTGAGCCTTCAAAACATTCAGTACTTC	CASSLSLQNIQYF
TRBV2	15	TRBJ2-3	.	TRBD2	TGTGCCAGCAGTGAAGCTCTAGCGGGAGATGATACGCAGTATTTT	CASSEALAGDDTQYF
TRBV5-1	14	TRBJ1-4	.	.	TGCGCCAGCAGCCGAAGACAGCAAAATGAAAAACTGTTTTTT	CASSRRQQNEKLFF